This record concerns one T cell receptor (beta chain) sequence. Its antigen is still unknown. The germline V gene has CDR1 SGHTA and CDR2 FQGNSA. The V end was cut by 6 bases, the J end by 0 bases, with 11 bases between. CDR3 length: 14 residues. This entry belongs to a study of T cell repertoires in cytomegalovirus infection. Findings and caveats of the study: Cumulative frequency of public TCR beta families picked out carriers of CMV plus the relevant HLA.

One entry per CDR3 protein results from TCRdb running MiXCR on the reads. The sample consists of around 430,000 distinct CDR3 sequences, approximately 42% of them appearing once. V usage is TRBV7-2 and J usage is TRBJ1-2; D gene unclear. The source material was cultured PBMCs, sampled from culture after CMV antigen stimulation. This receptor was identified in a human donor in good health (CMV status not recorded). Some clones in this sample may be carry-over from other donors' samples. The CDR3 coding sequence is TGTGCCAGCAGTCCAGACGGAGCTAACTATGGCTACACCTTC. It codes for CASSPDGANYGYTF.